This T cell receptor beta chain was obtained from a study of response to subunit inactivated influenza vaccine. General study results and limits: The authors offered the suggestion that each seasonal influenza vaccination recruits few new T cells.

TCRdb called the RT-PCR reads again in MiXCR, with one record for every CDR3 protein. The profile shows 250,000 to 350,000 distinct CDR3 sequences, over 20% of them singletons. After removal of 3 bases from V and 4 bases from J, the junction contained 2 bases not matched to a gene. This CDR3 is built from 14 residues. Germline V gene data show CDR1 as SGHTA and CDR2 as FQGNSA. Concerning this clonotype itself: Its antigen is as yet unknown.

This TCR was sampled from a man aged 45 to 70 who received an inactivated influenza vaccine. The source was PBMCs from blood, collected about 20 months after vaccination. The J gene is TRBJ1-1, the V gene TRBV7-2; 10 bases line up with TRBD1. As DNA, the CDR3 is TGTGCCAGCAGCTTCGGACAGGGGGTCACTGAAGCTTTCTTT. Translating gives CASSFGQGVTEAFF.